This T cell receptor beta chain was retrieved from a study of cytomegalovirus exposure and HLA in healthy donors. This clone was detected only once. The germline V gene has CDR1 SGHRS and CDR2 YFSETQ. Trimming removed 9 bases from V and 8 bases from J, with 17 bases in between. The CDR3 consists of 12 residues. A multiplex PCR was run with 60 Vbeta primers and 13 Jbeta primers. Sequencing was performed with immunoSEQ multiplex PCR; in TCRdb, only in-frame clones are kept and a portion is missing. The sample holds more than 200,000 clones, over 60% seen once. This receptor was obtained from a male donor in good health and CMV-seronegative. Sequenced input: PBMCs. The V call is TRBV5-1, the J call TRBJ1-2, with D perhaps TRBD1 (5 bases). The CDR3 bases are TGCGCCACCAACTCCGGGGGTGGGGGCTACACCTTC. Its translation is CATNSGGGGYTF. Drawing the rest from reference TRBV5-1 and TRBJ1-2, the complete variable domain is KAGVTQTPRYLIKTRGQQVTLSCSPISGHRSVSWYQQTPGQGLQFLFEYFSETQRNKGNFPGRFSGRQFSNSRSEMNVSTLELGDSALYLCATNSGGGGYTFGSGTRLTVV.